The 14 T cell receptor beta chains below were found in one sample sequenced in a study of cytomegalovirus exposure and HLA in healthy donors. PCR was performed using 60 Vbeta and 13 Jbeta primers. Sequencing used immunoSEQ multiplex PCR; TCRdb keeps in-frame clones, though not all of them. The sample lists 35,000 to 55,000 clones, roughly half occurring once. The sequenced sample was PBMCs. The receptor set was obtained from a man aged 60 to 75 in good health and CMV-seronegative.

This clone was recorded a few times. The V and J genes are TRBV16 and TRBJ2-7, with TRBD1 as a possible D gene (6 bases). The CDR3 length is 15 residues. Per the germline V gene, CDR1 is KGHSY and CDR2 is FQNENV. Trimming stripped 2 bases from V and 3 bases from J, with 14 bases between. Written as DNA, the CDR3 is TGTGCCAGCAGCCAACTCGGGACACTCGGCTACGAGCAGTACTTC. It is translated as CASSQLGTLGYEQYF.

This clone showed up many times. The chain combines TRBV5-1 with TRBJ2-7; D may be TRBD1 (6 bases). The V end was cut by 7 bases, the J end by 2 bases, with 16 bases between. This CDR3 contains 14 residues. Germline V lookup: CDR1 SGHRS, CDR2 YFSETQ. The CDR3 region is CASGWTVGTYEQYF. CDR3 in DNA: TGCGCCAGCGGATGGACAGTGGGGACCTACGAGCAGTACTTC. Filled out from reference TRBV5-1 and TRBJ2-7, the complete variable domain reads KAGVTQTPRYLIKTRGQQVTLSCSPISGHRSVSWYQQTPGQGLQFLFEYFSETQRNKGNFPGRFSGRQFSNSRSEMNVSTLELGDSALYLCASGWTVGTYEQYFGPGTRLTVT.

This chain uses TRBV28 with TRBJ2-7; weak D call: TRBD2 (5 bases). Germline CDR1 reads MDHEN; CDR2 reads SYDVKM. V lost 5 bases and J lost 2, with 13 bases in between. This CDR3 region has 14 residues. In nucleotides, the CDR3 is TGTGCCAGCAGTAGACCGTCCGGGGCCTACGAGCAGTACTTC. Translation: CASSRPSGAYEQYF.

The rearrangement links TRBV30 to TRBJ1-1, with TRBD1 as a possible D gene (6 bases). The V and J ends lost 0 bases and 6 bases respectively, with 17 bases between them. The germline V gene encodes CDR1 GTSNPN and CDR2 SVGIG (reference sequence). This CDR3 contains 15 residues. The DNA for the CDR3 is TGTGCCTGGAGTGTACAAGGCAGGGGAAGGCCTGAAGCTTTCTTT. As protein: CAWSVQGRGRPEAFF.

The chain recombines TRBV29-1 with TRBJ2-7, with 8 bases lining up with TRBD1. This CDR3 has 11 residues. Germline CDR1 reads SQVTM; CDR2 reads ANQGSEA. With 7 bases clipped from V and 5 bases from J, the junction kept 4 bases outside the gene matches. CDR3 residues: CSGTGTHEQYF. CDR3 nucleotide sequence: TGCAGCGGGACAGGGACCCACGAGCAGTACTTC.

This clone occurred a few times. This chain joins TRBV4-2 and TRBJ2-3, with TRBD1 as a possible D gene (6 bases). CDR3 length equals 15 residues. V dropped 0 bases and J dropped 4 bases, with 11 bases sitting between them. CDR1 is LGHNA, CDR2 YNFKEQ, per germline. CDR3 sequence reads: CASSQESRGADTQYF. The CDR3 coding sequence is TGTGCCAGCAGCCAAGAGTCCAGGGGAGCAGATACGCAGTATTTT.

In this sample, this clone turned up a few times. The CDR3 bases are TGTGCCAGCAGCTTAGGGACCGGGAGGCTCTCCTACGAGCAGTACTTC. It codes for CASSLGTGRLSYEQYF. The rearrangement uses TRBV7-2 and TRBJ2-7, with 7 bases identical to TRBD2. With 1 base clipped from V and 0 bases from J, the junction kept 6 bases outside the gene matches. The CDR3 is made up of 16 amino acids. Germline CDR1 and CDR2: SGHTA and FQGNSA.

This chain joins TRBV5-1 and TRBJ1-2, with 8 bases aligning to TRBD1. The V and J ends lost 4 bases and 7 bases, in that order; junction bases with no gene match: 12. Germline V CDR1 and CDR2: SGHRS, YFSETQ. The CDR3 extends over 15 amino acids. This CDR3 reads CASSPDRGVDRGYTF. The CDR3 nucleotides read TGCGCCAGCAGCCCAGACAGGGGAGTCGATCGTGGCTACACCTTC.

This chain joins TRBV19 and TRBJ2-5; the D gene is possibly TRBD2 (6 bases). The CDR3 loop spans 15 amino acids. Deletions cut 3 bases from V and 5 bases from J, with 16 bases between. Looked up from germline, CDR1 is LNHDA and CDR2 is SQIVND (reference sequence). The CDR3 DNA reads TGTGCCAGTAGTATTCGGCAGGGAGGTGAGGAGACCCAGTACTTC. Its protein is CASSIRQGGEETQYF.

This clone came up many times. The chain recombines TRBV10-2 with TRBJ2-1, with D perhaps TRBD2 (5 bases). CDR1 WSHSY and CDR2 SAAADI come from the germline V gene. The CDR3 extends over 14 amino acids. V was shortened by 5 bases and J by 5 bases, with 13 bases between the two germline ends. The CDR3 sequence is CASSRRDLHNEQFF. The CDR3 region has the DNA TGCGCCAGCAGTCGCCGGGATTTGCACAATGAGCAGTTCTTC.

CDR3 amino acids: CASSLVVDTQYF. The CDR3 bases are TGCGCCAGCAGCTTGGTCGTAGATACGCAGTATTTT. The chain combines TRBV5-1 with TRBJ2-3; D unresolved. The CDR3 length is 12 residues. Trimming left V 0 bases short and J 5 bases short, with 4 bases between. CDR1 and CDR2 (germline): SGHRS, YFSETQ.

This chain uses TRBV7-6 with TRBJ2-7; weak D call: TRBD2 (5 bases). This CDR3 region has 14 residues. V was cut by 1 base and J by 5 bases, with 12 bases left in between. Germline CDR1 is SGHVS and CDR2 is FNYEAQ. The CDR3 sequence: CASSLEAAGDEQYF. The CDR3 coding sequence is TGTGCCAGCAGCTTAGAAGCCGCCGGGGACGAGCAGTACTTC.

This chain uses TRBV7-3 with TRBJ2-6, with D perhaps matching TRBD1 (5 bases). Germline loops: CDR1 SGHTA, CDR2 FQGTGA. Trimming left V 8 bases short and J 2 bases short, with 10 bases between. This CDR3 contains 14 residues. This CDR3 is CASGQGAGANVLTF. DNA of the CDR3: TGTGCCAGCGGACAAGGGGCTGGGGCCAACGTCCTGACTTTC.

The CDR3, as DNA: TGTGCCAGTAGCTCCCGGGACAACCATGGCTACACCTTC. Translating gives CASSSRDNHGYTF. V and J are TRBV27 and TRBJ1-2, with D maybe TRBD1 (6 bases). This CDR3 is built from 13 residues. CDR1 and CDR2 (germline): MNHEY, SMNVEV (reference sequence). With 9 bases removed from V and 6 bases from J, the gap between germline ends came to 17 bases.